The rows below give T cell receptor beta chains drawn from one sample of a study of blood T cell repertoires in COVID-19. Generated by immunoSEQ multiplex PCR, the TCRdb table keeps only in-frame clones and is missing some. The data contain about 190,000 clones, about 86% of them singletons. Sequencing was performed on peripheral blood. The receptors come from a man between 25 and 39 years old with active or convalescent COVID-19. CDR3s include the opening cysteine and the closing phenylalanine or tryptophan. A D gene is named only where the DNA matches it firmly. Size values are once, few and many counts, or a class for expanded clones, and some rows have none.

j_gene	v_gene	d_gene	abundance	CDR3aa	CDR3nt
TRBJ2-3	TRBV21-1	-	-	CASSKETGDLFTDTQYF	TGTGCCAGCAGCAAAGAAACAGGGGACTTATTCACAGATACGCAGTATTTT
TRBJ2-5	TRBV15	-	few	CATSSLRSETQYF	TGTGCCACCAGCAGCTTGCGTTCAGAGACCCAGTACTTC
TRBJ1-1	TRBV7-9	TRBD1	-	CASSSRAVRGRGTEAFF	TGTGCCAGCAGCTCAAGGGCGGTCAGGGGGCGAGGCACTGAAGCTTTCTTT
TRBJ2-6	TRBV5-4	-	-	CASSLDSHSTGANVLTF	TGTGCCAGCAGCTTGGACAGCCATTCCACTGGGGCCAACGTCCTGACTTTC
TRBJ2-1	TRBV18	TRBD1	-	CASSPGQGDNEQFF	TGTGCCAGCTCTCCCGGACAGGGAGACAATGAGCAGTTCTTC
TRBJ2-7	TRBV18	TRBD2	once	CASSPPGLAGQYEQYF	TGTGCCAGCTCACCACCGGGACTAGCGGGACAGTACGAGCAGTACTTC
TRBJ2-5	TRBV2	TRBD2	-	CASSSTTSGVETQYF	TGTGCCAGCAGTTCCACAACTAGCGGGGTCGAGACCCAGTACTTC
TRBJ2-4	TRBV6-2/TRBV6-3	-	-	CASSAFRDVSKNIQYF	TGTGCCAGCAGTGCATTCAGGGATGTGAGCAAAAACATTCAGTACTTC
TRBJ2-1	TRBV7-2	TRBD2	-	CASRPTSGDEQFF	TGTGCCAGCAGGCCGACTAGCGGCGATGAGCAGTTCTTC
TRBJ2-6	TRBV7-9	-	once	CASSLPSGDVTGANVLTF	TGTGCCAGCAGCTTACCGTCAGGGGATGTAACTGGGGCCAACGTCCTGACTTTC
TRBJ2-5	TRBV27	TRBD1	-	CASSLIRRGRQLLYQETQYF	TGTGCCAGCAGTTTAATCCGCAGGGGGCGTCAGTTACTGTACCAAGAGACCCAGTACTTC
TRBJ1-1	TRBV27	-	-	CASGTGIPEAFF	TGTGCCAGCGGCACAGGGATTCCTGAAGCTTTCTTT
TRBJ1-3	TRBV9	-	-	CASSPNYRAGNTIYF	TGTGCCAGCAGCCCCAATTACAGGGCTGGAAACACCATATATTTT
TRBJ2-1	TRBV28	-	-	CASHADRYNEQFF	TGTGCCAGTCACGCCGACAGGTACAATGAGCAGTTCTTC
TRBJ1-2	TRBV27	TRBD1	-	CASSFRQGNYGYTF	TGTGCCAGCAGTTTCCGACAGGGAAACTATGGCTACACCTTC
TRBJ1-5	TRBV7-9	TRBD1	-	CASSFGQGSNQPQHF	TGTGCCAGCAGCTTCGGACAGGGAAGCAATCAGCCCCAGCATTTT
TRBJ2-1	TRBV7-6	TRBD1	-	CASSPTGLTEQFF	TGTGCCAGCAGCCCGACAGGGTTAACTGAGCAGTTCTTC
TRBJ2-2	TRBV15	TRBD1	-	CATSRAIGQGQPELFF	TGTGCCACCAGCAGAGCCATCGGACAGGGGCAACCGGAGCTGTTTTTT
TRBJ2-7	TRBV10-3	TRBD2	-	CAIRTSGLPYEQYF	TGTGCCATCAGGACTAGCGGGCTCCCCTACGAGCAGTACTTC
TRBJ2-7	TRBV6-5	-	-	CASSYGQPYEQYF	TGTGCCAGCAGTTACGGACAGCCCTACGAGCAGTACTTC
TRBJ2-3	TRBV30	-	-	CAWTGAADTQYF	TGTGCCTGGACGGGAGCCGCAGATACGCAGTATTTT
TRBJ1-5	TRBV28	-	-	CASSLGTYYSNQPQHF	TGTGCCAGCAGTTTAGGGACATACTATAGCAATCAGCCCCAGCATTTT
TRBJ1-4	TRBV6-5	-	-	CASSGMGGPNEKLFF	TGTGCCAGCAGCGGAATGGGGGGGCCTAATGAAAAACTGTTTTTT
TRBJ1-2	TRBV6-1	-	once	CASSELGANYGYTF	TGTGCCAGCAGTGAGCTGGGAGCTAACTATGGCTACACCTTC
TRBJ2-3	TRBV25-1	-	few	CASSMAQGGADTQYF	TGTGCCAGCAGTATGGCCCAGGGCGGAGCAGATACGCAGTATTTT
TRBJ1-2	TRBV19	-	-	CASIRQAVGRHPGGYGYTF	TGTGCCAGTATTAGGCAAGCCGTCGGACGCCACCCGGGGGGCTATGGCTACACCTTC
TRBJ2-7	TRBV2	-	-	CASGGLPYEQYF	TGTGCCAGCGGTGGACTCCCCTACGAGCAGTACTTC
TRBJ1-1	TRBV5-4	-	-	CASSLAVRGNTEAFF	TGTGCCAGCAGCTTGGCGGTTAGGGGAAACACTGAAGCTTTCTTT
TRBJ2-7	TRBV24-1	TRBD1	-	CATSESLTGNEQYF	TGTGCCACCAGTGAGTCCCTGACAGGGAACGAGCAGTACTTC
TRBJ1-6	TRBV5-6	-	-	CASNRQGRSNSPLHF	TGTGCCAGCAACCGCCAGGGGCGGAGTAATTCACCCCTCCACTTT
TRBJ2-5	TRBV5-8	-	once	CASSPGTGKQETQYF	TGTGCCAGCAGCCCAGGGACTGGTAAACAAGAGACCCAGTACTTC
TRBJ2-5	TRBV7-2	-	-	CASSLVGDRTGGETQYF	TGTGCCAGCAGCTTAGTAGGGGATCGAACCGGGGGAGAGACCCAGTACTTC
TRBJ1-2	TRBV3-1/TRBV3-2	TRBD1	-	CASSQERDRVLSFDGYTF	TGTGCCAGCAGCCAGGAGAGGGACAGGGTGCTCTCCTTTGACGGCTACACCTTC
TRBJ1-3	TRBV5-1	-	-	CASSLGGRSGNTIYF	TGCGCCAGCAGCTTGGGGGGGCGATCTGGAAACACCATATATTTT
TRBJ2-7	TRBV28	-	-	CASSPSLYEQYF	TGTGCCAGCAGTCCCTCCCTATACGAGCAGTACTTC
TRBJ2-5	TRBV5-6	-	-	CASSGQLQETQYF	TGTGCCAGCAGCGGACAGCTCCAAGAGACCCAGTACTTC
TRBJ2-2	TRBV7-7	-	-	CASSVEWNTGELFF	TGTGCTAGCAGCGTTGAGTGGAACACCGGGGAGCTGTTTTTT
TRBJ2-7	TRBV13	-	once	CASSPQGREQYF	TGTGCCAGCAGCCCACAGGGTCGGGAGCAGTACTTC
TRBJ1-1	TRBV30	TRBD1	-	CAWNPGTENTEAFF	TGTGCCTGGAATCCCGGGACAGAGAACACTGAAGCTTTCTTT
TRBJ2-5	TRBV24-1	TRBD2	-	CATSDLAGGPGTIQETQYF	TGTGCCACCAGTGATTTAGCGGGGGGGCCAGGGACTATCCAAGAGACCCAGTACTTC
TRBJ2-7	TRBV7-6	TRBD2	-	CASSSTSGRAAEQYF	TGTGCCAGCAGCTCGACTAGCGGGAGGGCCGCCGAGCAGTACTTC
TRBJ2-2	TRBV21-1	-	-	CASSNMARDSGELFF	TGTGCCAGCAGCAATATGGCCAGGGATAGTGGGGAGCTGTTTTTT
TRBJ1-1	TRBV6-4	-	-	CASSEQLNTEAFF	TGTGCCAGCAGTGAACAATTGAACACTGAAGCTTTCTTT
TRBJ1-5	TRBV7-9	-	-	CASSQDNQPQHF	TGTGCCAGCAGCCAGGACAATCAGCCCCAGCATTTT
TRBJ1-5	TRBV19	TRBD1	-	CASRVTGQGSTQPQHF	TGTGCCAGTAGAGTCACGGGACAGGGGTCCACTCAGCCCCAGCATTTT
TRBJ1-2	TRBV5-6	-	-	CASSFSTPYGYTF	TGTGCCAGCAGCTTTAGCACTCCTTATGGCTACACCTTC
TRBJ2-1	TRBV19	TRBD2	-	CASSIGLAGGEQFF	TGTGCCAGTAGTATAGGGCTAGCGGGGGGTGAGCAGTTCTTC
TRBJ2-2	TRBV19	-	few	CASSRTQRTGELFF	TGTGCCAGTAGTAGGACCCAGCGGACCGGGGAGCTGTTTTTT
TRBJ1-4	TRBV9	-	-	CASSVGSAGVPEKLFF	TGTGCCAGCAGCGTAGGGTCGGCAGGGGTTCCAGAAAAACTGTTTTTT
TRBJ2-7	TRBV3-1/TRBV3-2	TRBD2	-	CASSQDTVVASGKHNEQYF	TGTGCCAGCAGCCAAGATACTGTAGTCGCTAGCGGGAAACATAACGAGCAGTACTTC
TRBJ1-1	TRBV6-5	-	-	CASSPMAGVYGPAFF	TGTGCCAGCAGCCCCATGGCGGGCGTCTATGGGCCAGCTTTCTTT
TRBJ2-5	TRBV6-2/TRBV6-3	-	few	CASSSSLLALQETQYF	TGTGCCAGCAGTTCCAGCCTACTAGCTCTACAAGAGACCCAGTACTTC
TRBJ1-2	TRBV4-1	TRBD1	-	CASSQGVTGDFYGYTF	TGCGCCAGCAGCCAGGGTGTAACAGGGGATTTCTATGGCTACACCTTC
TRBJ1-5	TRBV27	-	-	CASSLLNQPQHF	TGTGCCAGCAGTTTATTAAATCAGCCCCAGCATTTT
TRBJ2-1	TRBV28	TRBD2	-	CASSRTSGGDNEQFF	TGTGCCAGCAGTCGAACTAGCGGGGGGGACAATGAGCAGTTCTTC
TRBJ2-7	TRBV4-3	TRBD2	-	CASSQELAGGYEQYF	TGCGCCAGCAGCCAAGAACTAGCGGGAGGTTACGAGCAGTACTTC
TRBJ1-1	TRBV28	TRBD1	-	CASSGPDRGEAFF	TGTGCCAGCAGCGGACCAGACAGGGGTGAAGCTTTCTTT
TRBJ2-1	TRBV24-1	TRBD1	-	CATSDFPGQGTSSYNEQFF	TGTGCCACCAGTGATTTCCCGGGACAGGGAACCAGCTCCTACAATGAGCAGTTCTTC
TRBJ1-1	TRBV7-2	-	-	CASTRPVNTEAFF	TGTGCCAGCACCAGGCCGGTGAACACTGAAGCTTTCTTT
TRBJ1-6	TRBV6-1	-	-	CASSVLTPSKGSPLHF	TGTGCCAGCAGTGTCCTAACGCCGTCAAAGGGGTCACCCCTCCACTTT